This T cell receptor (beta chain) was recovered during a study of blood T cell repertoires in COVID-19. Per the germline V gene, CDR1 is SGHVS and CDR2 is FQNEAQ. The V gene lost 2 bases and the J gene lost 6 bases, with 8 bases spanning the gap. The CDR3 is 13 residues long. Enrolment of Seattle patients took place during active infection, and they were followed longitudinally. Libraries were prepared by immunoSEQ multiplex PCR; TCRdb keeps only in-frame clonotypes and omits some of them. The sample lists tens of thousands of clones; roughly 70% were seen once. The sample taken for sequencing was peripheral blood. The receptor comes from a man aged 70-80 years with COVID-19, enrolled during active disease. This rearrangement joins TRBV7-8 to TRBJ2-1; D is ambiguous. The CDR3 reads CASSLYRINEQFF. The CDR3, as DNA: TGTGCCAGCAGCTTATACAGAATCAATGAGCAGTTCTTC.